This T cell receptor (beta chain) was identified during a study of blood T cell repertoires in COVID-19. The overall study: The United States, Italy and Spain provided the acute and convalescent COVID-19 samples.

V was trimmed by 3 bases and J by 7 bases, leaving 11 bases between them. This CDR3 contains 13 residues. Germline values: CDR1 KGHSH, CDR2 LQKENI. Per the study methods: Estimated nucleated cell counts came from reference gene primer amplification. Only in-frame clones appear in the TCRdb table, and some are missing; sequencing was by immunoSEQ multiplex PCR. That table gives V, J and clone size, and the DNA gave D and trimming. The table shows 25,000 to 35,000 clones, with roughly nine tenths occurring only once. The clonotype originates from a man in his forties or fifties with active COVID-19. Sequencing was performed on peripheral blood. The chain joins TRBV18 to TRBJ2-3; tentatively, D is TRBD2 (6 bases). The CDR3 loop is CASSPEAGNTQYF. CDR3 nucleotide sequence: TGTGCCAGCTCACCGGAGGCGGGGAATACGCAGTATTTT.